Below, 32 T cell receptor beta chains from the same sample are listed, as sequenced in a study of OX40 agonist ivuxolimab in advanced cancers. Assay used: immunoSEQ multiplex PCR; TCRdb lists only in-frame clones, some missing. The sample carries 72,000 or so clones, roughly 87% recorded once. The sequencing used CD4+ or CD8+ T cells sorted from blood, collected in a trial of the OX40 agonist ivuxolimab. The origin of the receptors is an adult with an advanced solid tumor such as melanoma, head and neck, liver or kidney cancer.

This chain links TRBV6-5 with TRBJ1-6; D unresolved. Trimming took off 6 bases at V and 11 bases at J, with 17 bases between the two ends. The CDR3 covers 14 residues. CDR1 and CDR2 from the germline V gene are MNHEY and SVGAGI. This CDR3 is CASSPVHKLTPLHF. CDR3 DNA: TGTGCCAGCAGCCCCGTCCACAAATTAACACCCCTCCACTTT.

This sequence joins TRBV27 and TRBJ2-5; 7 positions match TRBD2. Germline CDR1 and CDR2: MNHEY and SMNVEV (reference sequence). CDR3 size: 15 residues. V lost 6 bases to trimming and J lost 4 bases; unmatched junction nucleotides: 11. For the CDR3, the DNA is TGTGCCAGCAGCCCTGTGCGGGGGATCGGAGAGACCCAGTACTTC. Residues: CASSPVRGIGETQYF.

The V and J genes are TRBV27 and TRBJ2-3; 7 bases map to TRBD2. The ends lost 0 bases at V and 8 bases at J; junction bases unmatched: 5. The CDR3 contains 14 residues. The germline V gene encodes CDR1 MNHEY and CDR2 SMNVEV (reference sequence). CDR3 sequence (DNA): TGTGCCAGCAGTTTATCGTGGGAGGGCGTTACGCAGTATTTT. Translation: CASSLSWEGVTQYF.

The chain links TRBV6-5 to TRBJ2-7; the D gene is possibly TRBD1 (5 bases). There are 13 residues in the CDR3. V lost 8 bases, J lost 1 base, and 12 bases lay in between. CDR1 and CDR2 from the germline V gene are MNHEY and SVGAGI. CDR3 region: CASGEGASYEQYF. DNA for the CDR3: TGTGCCAGCGGGGAAGGGGCGTCCTACGAGCAGTACTTC.

There are a few counts of this clone. The chain has TRBV6-5 and TRBJ1-1; D remains unclear. V was pared by 5 bases and J by 1 base, with 11 bases between. The germline V gene has CDR1 MNHEY and CDR2 SVGAGI. This CDR3 is 14 amino acids long. The chain's CDR3 is CASSGTRQNTEAFF. CDR3 DNA: TGTGCCAGCAGTGGAACACGGCAGAACACTGAAGCTTTCTTT.

The table lists this clone with a count of one. The rearrangement links TRBV14 to TRBJ2-3; TRBD2 is a possible D gene (6 bases). This CDR3 is built from 18 residues. Trimming left V 0 bases short and J 2 bases short, with 18 bases between. Germline V gene sequence: CDR1 SGHDN, CDR2 FVKESK. The CDR3 DNA is TGTGCCAGCAGCCAAGAATTGGGGTTCGGGCGGGACACAGATACGCAGTATTTT. The encoded protein is CASSQELGFGRDTDTQYF.

The chain employs TRBV7-9 and TRBJ1-6; D not resolved. There are 13 residues in the CDR3. Germline values: CDR1 SEHNR, CDR2 FQNEAQ (reference sequence). The V end was cut by 4 bases, the J end by 7 bases, with 8 bases between. The CDR3 loop reads CASSSDGNSPLHF. The CDR3 DNA reads TGTGCCAGCAGCTCCGACGGGAATTCACCCCTCCACTTT.

This chain uses TRBV19 with TRBJ2-1, with TRBD2 matching 15 bases. V shed 6 bases, J shed 0 bases, and the junction held 12 bases outside the gene matches. The germline V gene has CDR1 LNHDA and CDR2 SQIVND (reference sequence). The CDR3 is made up of 20 amino acids. The CDR3, as DNA: TGTGCCAGTAGACCCAACGTGGGACTAGCGGGAGGAGGCTCCTACAATGAGCAGTTCTTC. It yields the protein CASRPNVGLAGGGSYNEQFF. The full variable domain, in which reference TRBV19 and TRBJ2-1 provide the parts outside the CDR3, is DGGITQSPKYLFRKEGQNVTLSCEQNLNHDAMYWYRQDPGQGLRLIYYSQIVNDFQKGDIAEGYSVSREKKESFPLTVTSAQKNPTAFYLCASRPNVGLAGGGSYNEQFFGPGTRLTVL.

The rearrangement links TRBV19 to TRBJ2-1; TRBD1 aligns across 8 bases. The germline V gene encodes CDR1 LNHDA and CDR2 SQIVND (reference sequence). The CDR3 contains 14 residues. V lost 6 bases, J lost 6 bases, and 7 bases stayed unmatched. CDR3 in amino acids: CASRRSGTGNEQFF. CDR3 coding DNA: TGTGCCAGTAGGCGTTCCGGGACAGGCAATGAGCAGTTCTTC. The complete variable domain, with remaining parts taken from reference TRBV19 and TRBJ2-1, reads DGGITQSPKYLFRKEGQNVTLSCEQNLNHDAMYWYRQDPGQGLRLIYYSQIVNDFQKGDIAEGYSVSREKKESFPLTVTSAQKNPTAFYLCASRRSGTGNEQFFGPGTRLTVL.

The chain carries TRBV18 and TRBJ2-7, with 9 bases lining up with TRBD1. Losses at the gene ends were 4 bases for V and 2 bases for J; bases not matched to a gene: 6. Germline lookup yields CDR1 KGHSH and CDR2 LQKENI. CDR3 length: 15 amino acids. For the CDR3, the DNA is TGTGCCAGCTCACTATCCGGGACAGGGACCTACGAGCAGTACTTC. It yields the protein CASSLSGTGTYEQYF.

The rearrangement joins TRBV11-2 to TRBJ2-4; unclear D gene. The germline V and J ends were trimmed by 1 base and 6 bases, with 16 bases remaining between them. CDR1 is SGHAT, CDR2 FQNNGV, per germline. This CDR3 has 16 residues. Here the CDR3 DNA reads TGTGCCAGCAGCTTAGCGTACGCGGAACGGATAAACATTCAGTACTTC. Translating it yields CASSLAYAERINIQYF.

The V gene is TRBV15, the J gene TRBJ1-2; D not resolved. V lost 0 bases and J 6 bases, leaving 11 bases between the germline ends. CDR1 and CDR2 from the germline V gene are LNHNV and YYDKDF (reference sequence). This CDR3 has 14 amino acids. CDR3 residues: CATSRDLGSDGYTF. For the CDR3, the DNA is TGTGCCACCAGCAGAGATCTAGGGTCGGATGGCTACACCTTC.

This clone has just one count. The gene calls are TRBV2 and TRBJ2-3; a weak D match, TRBD2 (5 bases). CDR3 size: 16 residues. V was cut by 1 base and J by 2 bases, with 13 bases left in between. The germline CDR1 and CDR2 sequences are SNHLY and FYNNEI. This chain's CDR3 is CASSEGLSGFTDTQYF. The CDR3 DNA follows: TGTGCCAGCAGTGAAGGGTTGAGCGGTTTCACAGATACGCAGTATTTT.

The chain carries TRBV28 and TRBJ1-2; D perhaps matches TRBD1 (6 bases). This CDR3 spans 12 amino acids. Germline V gene sequence: CDR1 MDHEN, CDR2 SYDVKM. The germline V and J ends were trimmed by 5 bases and 3 bases, with 7 bases remaining between them. Here the CDR3 reads CASSNRDYGYTF. The CDR3 DNA reads as TGTGCCAGCAGTAACAGGGACTATGGCTACACCTTC.

The rearrangement joins TRBV19 to TRBJ2-7; weak D call: TRBD1 (5 bases). Germline CDR1 LNHDA, CDR2 SQIVND (reference sequence). The CDR3 loop spans 13 amino acids. Trimming stripped 5 bases from V and 2 bases from J, with 10 bases between. The CDR3 protein is CASSEQAAYEQYF. CDR3 nucleotides: TGTGCCAGTAGTGAACAGGCAGCCTACGAGCAGTACTTC.

A single count supports this clone. V and J are TRBV7-9 and TRBJ1-6; D may be TRBD1 (5 bases). V shed 1 base and J shed 0 bases, with 10 bases lying between them. The CDR3 length is 17 residues. Germline CDR1 SEHNR, CDR2 FQNEAQ (reference sequence). The CDR3 protein is CASSLGQGVSYNSPLHF. The CDR3 DNA reads as TGTGCCAGCAGCTTAGGCCAGGGCGTCTCCTATAATTCACCCCTCCACTTT.

This chain connects TRBV28 to TRBJ1-4; 7 nucleotides match TRBD1. V shed 6 bases, J shed 7 bases, and the junction held 8 bases outside the gene matches. This CDR3 has 14 residues. Germline V gene lookup returns CDR1 MDHEN and CDR2 SYDVKM. This CDR3 is CASRQDRDFEKLFF. The CDR3, as DNA: TGTGCCAGCAGACAAGACAGGGACTTTGAAAAACTGTTTTTT.

V is TRBV6-5 and J is TRBJ2-7, with D possibly being TRBD2 (6 bases). Trimming shortened V by 1 base and J by 3 bases, and 10 bases separated the two germline ends. The V gene's germline CDR1 is MNHEY and CDR2 SVGAGI. The CDR3 spans 14 residues. CDR3 nucleotides: TGTGCCAGCAGTTACTATCGGGGGAACTACGAGCAGTACTTC. It codes for CASSYYRGNYEQYF.

This sequence joins TRBV5-4 and TRBJ2-1; TRBD2 aligns across 7 bases. Unmatched junction bases numbered 2, after V lost 2 bases and J lost 3 bases. There are 14 residues in the CDR3. In germline, CDR1 is SGHNT, CDR2 YYREEE (reference sequence). The CDR3 DNA is TGTGCCAGCAGCTTACGGGACTACTACAATGAGCAGTTCTTC. Amino acid sequence: CASSLRDYYNEQFF.

Only a few counts were recorded for this clone. The CDR3: CAASGGRTYEQYF. The DNA of the CDR3 is TGTGCCGCTAGTGGCGGGAGAACCTACGAGCAGTACTTC. The chain is built from TRBV27 and TRBJ2-7, with 7 bases identical to TRBD2. CDR3 length: 13 residues. Germline V gives CDR1 MNHEY, CDR2 SMNVEV (reference sequence). The V gene end was trimmed by 11 bases and the J gene end by 2 bases; junction bases not matched to a gene: 9.

The chain couples TRBV9 to TRBJ2-1; 10 nucleotides line up with TRBD2. The CDR3 length is 16 residues. The germline V gene encodes CDR1 SGDLS and CDR2 YYNGEE. Trimming cost V 4 bases and J 9 bases; bases outside gene matches: 13. DNA for the CDR3: TGTGCCAGCAGCCCAACCGGGACTAGCGAAACAAGTGAGCAGTTCTTC. Protein sequence: CASSPTGTSETSEQFF.

This chain uses TRBV18 with TRBJ2-1, with 9 nucleotides matching TRBD2. The CDR3 runs to 16 residues. Germline V lookup: CDR1 KGHSH, CDR2 LQKENI. The trim removed 3 bases at V and 4 bases at J, leaving 7 bases unmatched. CDR3 sequence reads: CASSPPGGGAYNEQFF. The CDR3 DNA follows: TGTGCCAGCTCACCTCCCGGCGGGGGGGCATACAATGAGCAGTTCTTC.

The chain combines TRBV5-1 with TRBJ2-1; D is possibly TRBD2 (5 bases). The CDR3 has 16 amino acids. V lost 0 bases to trimming and J lost 0 bases, with 10 bases between them. Germline V gene lookup returns CDR1 SGHRS and CDR2 YFSETQ. CDR3 loop: CASSLGGYSSYNEQFF. CDR3 nucleotides: TGCGCCAGCAGCTTGGGAGGGTACAGCTCCTACAATGAGCAGTTCTTC.

V gene TRBV7-2 combines with J gene TRBJ2-1, with 13 bases fitting TRBD2. The CDR3 runs to 14 residues. V was clipped by 6 bases and J by 8 bases; unmatched bases: 4. The germline V gene has CDR1 SGHTA and CDR2 FQGNSA. The CDR3 reads CASRVGLAGDEQFF. CDR3 DNA sequence: TGTGCCAGCAGGGTCGGACTAGCGGGAGATGAGCAGTTCTTC. The entire variable domain, with the rest obtained from reference TRBV7-2 and TRBJ2-1, is as follows: GAGVSQSPSNKVTEKGKDVELRCDPISGHTALYWYRQSLGQGLEFLIYFQGNSAPDKSGLPSDRFSAERTGGSVSTLTIQRTQQEDSAVYLCASRVGLAGDEQFFGPGTRLTVL.

This clone was seen a handful of times. The rearrangement uses TRBV6-1 and TRBJ2-3, with 9 bases identical to TRBD2. Germline lookup yields CDR1 MNHNS and CDR2 SASEGT. V was clipped by 6 bases and J by 7 bases; unmatched bases: 11. The CDR3 spans 15 residues. In nucleotides, the CDR3 is TGTGCCAGCAGGGTAGCGGGAGTGACTTTATATACGCAGTATTTT. Protein: CASRVAGVTLYTQYF.

Comment on this clone: Other nucleotide sequences from this sample produce the same CDR3. This chain links TRBV5-1 with TRBJ2-7; 8 nucleotides match TRBD2. This CDR3 has 14 amino acids. The germline CDR1 and CDR2 sequences are SGHRS and YFSETQ. Trimming cost V 0 bases and J 1 base; bases outside gene matches: 0. CDR3 amino acids: CASSLVAGSYEQYF. The CDR3 DNA reads as TGCGCCAGCAGCTTGGTAGCGGGGTCCTACGAGCAGTACTTC.

This rearrangement joins TRBV18 to TRBJ2-2; no clear D gene. The CDR3 contains 17 residues. Trimming shortened V by 0 bases and J by 2 bases, and 13 bases separated the two germline ends. CDR1 and CDR2 (germline): KGHSH, LQKENI. CDR3 sequence reads: CASSPPSSRYNTGELFF. CDR3 nucleotide sequence: TGTGCCAGCTCACCACCGTCCTCCCGGTATAACACCGGGGAGCTGTTTTTT.

V gene TRBV13 combines with J gene TRBJ2-5; D is ambiguous. Germline assignment: CDR1 PRHDT and CDR2 FYEKMQ (reference sequence). Deletions cut 5 bases from V and 5 bases from J, with 24 bases between. CDR3 length: 17 amino acids. In DNA, the CDR3 is TGTGCCAGCAGCGACCGACAAAGCATCCAAAGTCGGGAGACCCAGTACTTC. Protein: CASSDRQSIQSRETQYF.

This chain joins TRBV27 and TRBJ2-5; a weak D match, TRBD1 (7 bases). The CDR3 is 18 residues long. Germline lookup yields CDR1 MNHEY and CDR2 SMNVEV (reference sequence). Trimming took 2 bases from V and 4 from J, leaving 23 bases between them. Here the CDR3 reads CASSLLPPQGEEVETQYF. In DNA, the CDR3 is TGTGCCAGCAGTTTACTCCCCCCGCAGGGGGAGGAAGTAGAGACCCAGTACTTC.

V and J are TRBV5-1 and TRBJ2-5, with D possibly being TRBD1 (5 bases). This CDR3 contains 14 residues. Between the trimmed V and J ends, which lost 6 bases and 7 bases, there was a span of 19 bases. The V gene's germline CDR1 is SGHRS and CDR2 YFSETQ. CDR3 loop: CASTNELGLATQYF. The CDR3 nucleotides read TGCGCCAGCACTAATGAGCTGGGGCTGGCGACCCAGTACTTC.

CDR3 loop: CASSSGTGTGNTIYF. The CDR3 DNA follows: TGTGCCAGCAGCTCAGGGACAGGCACTGGAAACACCATATATTTT. The genes are TRBV7-2 and TRBJ1-3; 8 bases line up with TRBD1. The CDR3 runs 15 residues. Germline assignment: CDR1 SGHTA and CDR2 FQGNSA. J gave up 2 bases and V 4 bases, and 4 bases lay outside the gene matches. The complete variable domain, with remaining parts taken from reference TRBV7-2 and TRBJ1-3, reads GAGVSQSPSNKVTEKGKDVELRCDPISGHTALYWYRQSLGQGLEFLIYFQGNSAPDKSGLPSDRFSAERTGGSVSTLTIQRTQQEDSAVYLCASSSGTGTGNTIYFGEGSWLTVV.

This clone was seen once. The V and J genes are TRBV6-5 and TRBJ2-1; D is perhaps TRBD2 (6 bases). Germline-derived CDR1 and CDR2 are MNHEY and SVGAGI. The V end was cut by 7 bases, the J end by 11 bases, with 18 bases between. The CDR3 extends over 13 amino acids. In DNA form, the CDR3 reads TGTGCCAGCACTCCCGGGACTCCCTGGAAGCAGTTCTTC. This gives the protein CASTPGTPWKQFF.